The 30 T cell receptor beta chains below come from one sample, sequenced in a study of beta chain features in type 1 diabetes. The study reverse transcribed the entire isolated RNA, so it sequenced expressed TCRB transcripts. Assay used: immunoSEQ multiplex PCR; TCRdb lists only in-frame clones, some missing. The table records about 330,000 clones, roughly 9.6% of them present only once. Sequencing was carried out using naive CD4+ T cells from blood. These TCRs come from a young woman in good health.

The chain employs TRBV30 and TRBJ1-1; no clear D gene. V lost 2 bases and J 2 bases, leaving 12 bases between the germline ends. CDR1 and CDR2 (germline): GTSNPN, SVGIG (reference sequence). There are 14 residues in the CDR3. The CDR3 nucleotides read TGTGCCTGGAGTTATCCGCAGGTTAACACTGAAGCTTTCTTT. It translates to CAWSYPQVNTEAFF.

This chain links TRBV2 with TRBJ2-1; D is perhaps TRBD1 (5 bases). CDR3 size: 15 residues. With 1 base removed from V and 8 bases from J, the gap between germline ends came to 15 bases. Germline V gene sequence: CDR1 SNHLY, CDR2 FYNNEI. The CDR3 loop is CASSEGQGSVDEQFF. The CDR3 bases are TGTGCCAGCAGTGAAGGTCAGGGTTCTGTGGATGAGCAGTTCTTC.

The rearrangement joins TRBV5-1 to TRBJ2-3; D might be TRBD2 (5 bases). The ends were cut back, 3 bases at V and 0 bases at J, with 8 bases in the middle. CDR3 length: 14 residues. CDR1 and CDR2 (germline): SGHRS, YFSETQ. CDR3 sequence reads: CASSSGLSTDTQYF. For the CDR3, the DNA is TGCGCCAGCAGCTCCGGACTTAGCACAGATACGCAGTATTTT.

The chain carries TRBV6-6 and TRBJ2-2; perhaps TRBD2 as D (6 bases). The CDR3 runs to 15 residues. Trimming took off 4 bases at V and 5 bases at J, with 14 bases between the two ends. The germline V gene encodes CDR1 MNHNY and CDR2 SVGAGI (reference sequence). The CDR3 nucleotides read TGTGCCAGCAGTTCAGCAGAGGCGGGGACCGGGGAGCTGTTTTTT. As protein: CASSSAEAGTGELFF.

A word on this clone: The sample contains more than one DNA sequence encoding this CDR3. The J gene is TRBJ2-7, the V gene TRBV18, with 8 positions matching TRBD1. This CDR3 comprises 13 residues. With V trimmed by 3 bases and J by 7 bases, 5 bases remained unmatched. Germline CDR1 and CDR2: KGHSH and LQKENI. CDR3 DNA: TGTGCCAGCTCACCCGGACAGGGTTTGGAGCAGTACTTC. This sequence encodes CASSPGQGLEQYF.

This clone was seen a handful of times. This chain joins TRBV30 and TRBJ2-1; 7 bases map to TRBD1. Per the germline V gene, CDR1 is GTSNPN and CDR2 is SVGIG (reference sequence). CDR3 size: 14 residues. Trimming removed 2 bases from V and 3 bases from J; junction bases left unmatched: 4. The CDR3 DNA reads as TGTGCCTGGAGTAGGGGACAGAGCTACAATGAGCAGTTCTTC. Encoded protein: CAWSRGQSYNEQFF.

This clone has more than one count but fewer than ten. The rearrangement links TRBV13 to TRBJ1-2; 9 nucleotides line up with TRBD1. The trim removed 4 bases at V and 4 bases at J, leaving 16 bases unmatched. CDR1 and CDR2 (germline): PRHDT, FYEKMQ (reference sequence). This CDR3 has 18 residues. In DNA form, the CDR3 reads TGTGCCAGCAGCTCAAACCCGGGACAGGGTGCGCTAGGCTATGGCTACACCTTC. Protein sequence: CASSSNPGQGALGYGYTF. Drawing the rest from reference TRBV13 and TRBJ1-2, the complete variable domain is AAGVIQSPRHLIKEKRETATLKCYPIPRHDTVYWYQQGPGQDPQFLISFYEKMQSDKGSIPDRFSAQQFSDYHSELNMSSLELGDSALYFCASSSNPGQGALGYGYTFGSGTRLTVV.

The CDR3 protein is CASSPTRNSYEQYF. CDR3 DNA: TGTGCCAGCAGCCCGACTAGGAATTCCTACGAGCAGTACTTC. The chain uses TRBV5-4 and TRBJ2-7, with a weak D call TRBD2 (6 bases). The CDR3 is 14 amino acids. With 4 bases removed from V and 1 base from J, the gap between germline ends came to 12 bases. The germline V gene encodes CDR1 SGHNT and CDR2 YYREEE (reference sequence).

This clone has a handful of counts. The chain uses TRBV5-5 and TRBJ2-7; D gene uncertain. V was cut by 3 bases and J by 1 base, with 5 bases left in between. This CDR3 spans 12 amino acids. The germline V gene encodes CDR1 SGHKS and CDR2 YYEKEE (reference sequence). The CDR3 sequence is CASSSSSYEQYF. As DNA, the CDR3 is TGTGCCAGCAGCTCTTCTTCCTACGAGCAGTACTTC.

This clone was found a few times. This chain uses TRBV7-3 with TRBJ2-7; D is uncertain. Trimming took 2 bases from V and 0 from J, leaving 8 bases between them. The CDR3 spans 14 residues. Germline loops: CDR1 SGHTA, CDR2 FQGTGA. The CDR3 coding sequence is TGTGCCAGCAGCTTATACAGTAGCTCCTACGAGCAGTACTTC. The encoded protein is CASSLYSSSYEQYF. The full variable domain, in which reference TRBV7-3 and TRBJ2-7 provide the parts outside the CDR3, is GAGVSQTPSNKVTEKGKYVELRCDPISGHTALYWYRQSLGQGPEFLIYFQGTGAADDSGLPNDRFFAVRPEGSVSTLKIQRTERGDSAVYLCASSLYSSSYEQYFGPGTRLTVT.

This clone was detected a few times. The V and J genes are TRBV2 and TRBJ1-4; the D is unclear. This CDR3 is built from 16 residues. V lost 3 bases and J lost 0, with 11 bases in between. Germline lookup yields CDR1 SNHLY and CDR2 FYNNEI. Here the CDR3 reads CASSEGAAATNEKLFF. CDR3 nucleotides: TGTGCCAGCAGTGAGGGAGCGGCTGCAACTAATGAAAAACTGTTTTTT.

This clone was recorded a few times. CDR3 region: CASSTRLAKNIQYF. DNA of the CDR3: TGTGCCAGCAGCACAAGACTAGCCAAAAACATTCAGTACTTC. The chain joins TRBV11-2 to TRBJ2-4, with D hard to call. V shed 5 bases and J shed 0 bases, with 8 bases lying between them. This CDR3 region has 14 residues. Germline assignment: CDR1 SGHAT and CDR2 FQNNGV.

This chain joins TRBV7-9 and TRBJ1-1; D is possibly TRBD1 (6 bases). The V gene lost 5 bases and the J gene lost 1 base, with 14 bases spanning the gap. Germline CDR1 is SEHNR and CDR2 is FQNEAQ (reference sequence). The CDR3 totals 15 residues. The CDR3 reads CASSQDRDKNTEAFF. CDR3 nucleotide sequence: TGTGCCAGCAGCCAAGACCGGGACAAGAACACTGAAGCTTTCTTT. Full variable domain (remainder filled in from reference TRBV7-9 and TRBJ1-1): DTGVSQNPRHKITKRGQNVTFRCDPISEHNRLYWYRQTLGQGPEFLTYFQNEAQLEKSRLLSDRFSAERPKGSFSTLEIQRTEQGDSAMYLCASSQDRDKNTEAFFGQGTRLTVV.

The chain is built from TRBV4-3 and TRBJ2-2; 10 bases align to TRBD2. V was pared by 4 bases and J by 2 bases, with 16 bases of the junction left unmatched. The CDR3 covers 20 residues. Germline lookup yields CDR1 LGHNA and CDR2 YSLEER. CDR3: CASSPIDGRASGRNTGELFF. In DNA form, the CDR3 reads TGCGCCAGCAGCCCCATAGACGGAAGGGCTAGCGGGAGAAACACCGGGGAGCTGTTTTTT.

This clone occurred a few times. Relative to the germline gene, one junction end is altered; a read error may explain this. V gene TRBV7-7 combines with J gene TRBJ2-5, with TRBD2 matching over 8 bases. The CDR3 is made up of 15 amino acids. Germline lookup yields CDR1 SSHAT and CDR2 FNYEAQ (reference sequence). CDR3 bases: TGTGCTAGCAGCTTCTCGGGGGGGACACAAGAGACCCAGTACTTC. Its protein is CASSFSGGTQETQYF. Filled out from reference TRBV7-7 and TRBJ2-5, the complete variable domain reads GAGVSQSPRYKVTKRGQDVTLRCDPISSHATLYWYQQALGQGPEFLTYFNYEAQPDKSGLPSDRFSAERPEGSISTLTIQRTEQRDSAMYRCASSFSGGTQETQYFGPGTRLLVL.

The table lists this clone with a few counts. This rearrangement joins TRBV5-1 to TRBJ2-7; maybe TRBD2 (5 bases). Trimming left V 0 bases short and J 6 bases short, with 10 bases between. This CDR3 has 13 amino acids. The V gene's germline CDR1 is SGHRS and CDR2 YFSETQ. CDR3 loop: CASSLESGFEQYF. DNA of the CDR3: TGCGCCAGCAGCTTGGAATCGGGGTTCGAGCAGTACTTC. Drawing the rest from reference TRBV5-1 and TRBJ2-7, the complete variable domain is KAGVTQTPRYLIKTRGQQVTLSCSPISGHRSVSWYQQTPGQGLQFLFEYFSETQRNKGNFPGRFSGRQFSNSRSEMNVSTLELGDSALYLCASSLESGFEQYFGPGTRLTVT.

This chain connects TRBV28 to TRBJ2-4; 7 bases align to TRBD1. Germline loops: CDR1 MDHEN, CDR2 SYDVKM. The CDR3 sequence is 15 residues long. The junction had 8 bases not matched to a gene; V was cut back by 6 bases and J by 3 bases. The CDR3 region has the DNA TGTGCCAGCAGCCCAATTGACAGGGACAAAAACATTCAGTACTTC. Residues: CASSPIDRDKNIQYF.

This clone appeared a few times. The chain recombines TRBV5-1 with TRBJ2-3; TRBD2 aligns across 11 bases. The germline gives CDR1 SGHRS, CDR2 YFSETQ. The junction had 8 bases not matched to a gene; V was cut back by 4 bases and J by 4 bases. The CDR3 is 16 residues long. The CDR3 DNA reads as TGCGCCAGCAGCAGGTTAGCGGGAGGGCCAGCAGATACGCAGTATTTT. Translating it yields CASSRLAGGPADTQYF. The whole variable domain, filled in from reference TRBV5-1 and TRBJ2-3, reads KAGVTQTPRYLIKTRGQQVTLSCSPISGHRSVSWYQQTPGQGLQFLFEYFSETQRNKGNFPGRFSGRQFSNSRSEMNVSTLELGDSALYLCASSRLAGGPADTQYFGPGTRLTVL.

J is TRBJ2-7 and V is TRBV29-1, with 11 bases fitting TRBD1. Germline V gene sequence: CDR1 SQVTM, CDR2 ANQGSEA. This CDR3 has 13 amino acids. V lost 5 bases to trimming and J lost 5 bases; unmatched junction nucleotides: 5. CDR3 nucleotide sequence: TGCAGCGTTCCGAGGACAGGGGGCGACGAGCAGTACTTC. Translating gives CSVPRTGGDEQYF.

This clone was detected a few times. This sequence joins TRBV15 and TRBJ2-1, with 8 bases matching TRBD2. In germline, CDR1 is LNHNV, CDR2 YYDKDF (reference sequence). This CDR3 has 14 residues. V was clipped by 3 bases and J by 6 bases; unmatched bases: 4. Here the CDR3 DNA reads TGTGCCACCAGCAGGGGACTAGAATCCAATGAGCAGTTCTTC. Protein product: CATSRGLESNEQFF.

V gene TRBV28 combines with J gene TRBJ2-6; no definite D call. There are 16 residues in the CDR3. Trimming left V 2 bases short and J 0 bases short, with 8 bases between. Germline V CDR1 and CDR2: MDHEN, SYDVKM. This CDR3 reads CASSLIADSGANVLTF. CDR3 sequence (DNA): TGTGCCAGCAGTTTAATAGCTGACTCTGGGGCCAACGTCCTGACTTTC.

The rearrangement joins TRBV2 to TRBJ2-7; TRBD1 might be the D (5 bases). The V gene's germline CDR1 is SNHLY and CDR2 FYNNEI. The CDR3 has 14 amino acids. V lost 6 bases and J 7 bases, leaving 19 bases between the germline ends. DNA of the CDR3: TGTGCCAGCAGGAAGGGATGGCAGGGTAGTGAGCAGTACTTC. Amino acids: CASRKGWQGSEQYF.

This clone was recorded a few times. The chain joins TRBV4-3 to TRBJ2-3; 7 bases match TRBD2. The length of the CDR3 is 16 residues. CDR1 and CDR2 (germline): LGHNA, YSLEER. V lost 0 bases and J lost 3; bases outside the gene matches: 6. CDR3 DNA: TGCGCCAGCAGCCAAGATAAGAGCGGGAAAACAGATACGCAGTATTTT. Translated, it gives CASSQDKSGKTDTQYF.

This clone came up a few times. V is TRBV25-1 and J is TRBJ1-2; 12 bases fit TRBD1. The CDR3 is 16 residues long. After removal of 6 bases from V and 3 bases from J, the junction contained 8 bases not matched to a gene. CDR1 MGHDK and CDR2 SYGVNS come from the germline V gene. The CDR3 loop is CASSVSGTGGDYGYTF. The CDR3 region has the DNA TGTGCCAGCAGCGTGTCCGGGACAGGGGGCGACTATGGCTACACCTTC.

The rearrangement links TRBV27 to TRBJ2-7, with 15 bases that match TRBD2. The germline V gene has CDR1 MNHEY and CDR2 SMNVEV (reference sequence). The CDR3 extends over 16 amino acids. The ends lost 2 bases at V and 7 bases at J; junction bases unmatched: 6. CDR3 nucleotide sequence: TGTGCCAGCAGTTTAGTGGGACTAGCGGGAGGTGGTGAGCAGTACTTC. Translated, it gives CASSLVGLAGGGEQYF.

This clone was counted between two and nine times. The chain links TRBV4-3 to TRBJ2-4; 7 bases agree with TRBD2. The CDR3 is made up of 19 amino acids. Per the germline V gene, CDR1 is LGHNA and CDR2 is YSLEER. After removal of 1 base from V and 0 bases from J, the junction contained 12 bases not matched to a gene. This CDR3 is CASSQVMGRLAVAKNIQYF. CDR3 sequence (DNA): TGCGCCAGCAGCCAAGTAATGGGTCGGCTAGCGGTAGCCAAAAACATTCAGTACTTC.

This clone was counted between two and nine times. The chain joins TRBV18 to TRBJ1-1, with D perhaps TRBD1 (5 bases). This CDR3 spans 15 amino acids. Germline CDR1 and CDR2: KGHSH and LQKENI. The ends were cut back, 3 bases at V and 0 bases at J, with 11 bases in the middle. The CDR3 spells CASSPYGTVNTEAFF. The CDR3, as DNA: TGTGCCAGCTCACCTTACGGGACTGTGAACACTGAAGCTTTCTTT. Full variable domain (remainder filled in from reference TRBV18 and TRBJ1-1): NAGVMQNPRHLVRRRGQEARLRCSPMKGHSHVYWYRQLPEEGLKFMVYLQKENIIDESGMPKERFSAEFPKEGPSILRIQQVVRGDSAAYFCASSPYGTVNTEAFFGQGTRLTVV.

The chain uses TRBV30 and TRBJ2-5; 7 positions match TRBD2. CDR1 GTSNPN and CDR2 SVGIG come from the germline V gene (reference sequence). The CDR3 runs 14 residues. V shed 7 bases and J 0 bases; nucleotides not matched to a gene: 8. The CDR3 is CAYDGGTHQETQYF. For the CDR3, the DNA is TGTGCCTATGACGGGGGGACGCACCAAGAGACCCAGTACTTC.

The gene calls are TRBV5-6 and TRBJ2-1, with 11 bases aligning to TRBD2. The V gene end was trimmed by 5 bases and the J gene end by 8 bases; junction bases not matched to a gene: 15. Germline V gene data show CDR1 as SGHDT and CDR2 as YYEEEE. The CDR3 loop spans 17 amino acids. In nucleotides, the CDR3 is TGTGCCAGCAGGCCAACTAGCGGGAGAGTCTTGGCCTATGAGCAGTTCTTC. Residues: CASRPTSGRVLAYEQFF.

This clone has only a few counts. This chain uses TRBV7-3 with TRBJ2-1; the match to TRBD2 covers 9 bases. This CDR3 contains 16 residues. The V gene end was trimmed by 4 bases and the J gene end by 4 bases; junction bases not matched to a gene: 8. CDR1 SGHTA and CDR2 FQGTGA come from the germline V gene. CDR3 sequence: CASSSGTSGLYNEQFF. The CDR3, as DNA: TGTGCCAGCAGCTCTGGAACTAGCGGGTTATACAATGAGCAGTTCTTC.